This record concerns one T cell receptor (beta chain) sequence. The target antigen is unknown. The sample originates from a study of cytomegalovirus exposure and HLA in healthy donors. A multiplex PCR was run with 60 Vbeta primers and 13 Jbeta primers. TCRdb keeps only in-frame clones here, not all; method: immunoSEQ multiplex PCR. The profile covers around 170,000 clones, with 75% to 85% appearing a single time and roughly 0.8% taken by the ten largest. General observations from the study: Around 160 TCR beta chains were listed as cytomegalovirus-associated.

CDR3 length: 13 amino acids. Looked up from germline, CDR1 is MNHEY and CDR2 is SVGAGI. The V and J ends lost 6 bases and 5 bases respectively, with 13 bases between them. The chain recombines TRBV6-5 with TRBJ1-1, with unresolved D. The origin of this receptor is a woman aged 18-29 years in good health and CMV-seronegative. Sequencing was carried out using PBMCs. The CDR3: CASSSIEATEAFF. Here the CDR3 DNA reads TGTGCCAGCAGCTCAATTGAGGCAACTGAAGCTTTCTTT.